The sequence of this T cell receptor (beta chain) was determined in a study of blood T cells in healthy people across ages. Whole-study findings and limits: The study lacked donor CMV status, which possibly confounded expanded clonotype changes. It was not possible, with unsorted PBMCs, to conclusively compare naive and antigen-experienced cells.

Trimming shortened V by 4 bases and J by 2 bases, and 20 bases separated the two germline ends. Germline V CDR1 and CDR2: SGHTA, FQGNSA. The CDR3 is 17 residues long. The authors ran a second PCR of 7 to 11 cycles using a sample-barcoded 5' primer and a J-beta primer mix. A single record per CDR3 protein comes from TCRdb applying MiXCR to the 5' RACE reads. Of around 1,000,000 distinct CDR3 sequences detected, roughly a quarter appear once; the ten largest clones hold approximately 0.75%. About this clonotype itself: Its antigen is not known.

The same data also contributed to another study, on T cells of mothers and their children. That paper notes: The TCR beta CDR3 read count exceeded 8.5 million for each mother and was several million for each child.

The source is a girl between 2 and 10 years old in good health. Source material: blood. The chain joins TRBV7-2 to TRBJ1-2; unclear D gene. DNA of the CDR3: TGTGCCAGCAGCTCCACGGAAACCGAAAAGTGGAACTATGGCTACACCTTC. Protein: CASSSTETEKWNYGYTF.